The clone carrying this T cell receptor (beta chain) has at least ten counts. These data belong to a study of T cells in Graves' hyperthyroidism and ophthalmopathy. The source material, RNA transcripts, was used to amplify TCR beta CDR3 regions. Researchers ran a first-round RT-PCR on the TCR CDR3 using the HTBI primer set. One entry per CDR3 protein, called by TCRdb with MiXCR from the multiplex PCR reads. The sample holds 300,000 to 350,000 distinct CDR3 sequences; around 18% are singletons and the top ten take 15% to 17%. The V gene lost 2 bases and the J gene lost 2 bases, with 3 bases spanning the gap. The CDR3 sequence is 12 residues long.

The clonotype was recovered from a woman aged 40 to 55 with Graves' ophthalmopathy. V usage is TRBV12-3 or TRBV12-4 and J usage is TRBJ1-1; no clear D gene. The source material was blood. The CDR3, as DNA: TGTGCCAGCAGTTTATACAACACTGAAGCTTTCTTT. Translation gives CASSLYNTEAFF.